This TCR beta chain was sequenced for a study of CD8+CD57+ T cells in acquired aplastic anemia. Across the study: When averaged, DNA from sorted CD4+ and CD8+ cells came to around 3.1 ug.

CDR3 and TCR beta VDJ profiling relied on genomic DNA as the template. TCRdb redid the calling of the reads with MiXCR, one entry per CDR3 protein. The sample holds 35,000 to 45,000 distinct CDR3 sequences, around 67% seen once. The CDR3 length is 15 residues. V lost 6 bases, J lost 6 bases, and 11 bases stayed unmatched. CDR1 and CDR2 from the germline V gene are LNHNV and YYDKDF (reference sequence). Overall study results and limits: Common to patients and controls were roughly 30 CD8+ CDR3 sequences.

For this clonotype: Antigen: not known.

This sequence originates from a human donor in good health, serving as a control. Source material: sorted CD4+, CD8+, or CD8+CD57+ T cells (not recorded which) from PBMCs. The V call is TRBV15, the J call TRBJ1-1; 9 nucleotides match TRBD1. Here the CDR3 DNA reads TGTGCCACCAGTTTATCGGGACAGGGTGGACCTGAAGCTTTCTTT. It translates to CATSLSGQGGPEAFF.